These T cell receptor beta chains were read from a single sample in a study of shared clonotypes between healthy human individuals. Here immunoSEQ multiplex PCR was the method, and the copy in TCRdb shows in-frame clones only, minus some. This sample yields about 2 million clones, of which about 94% are seen a single time; 1% to 1.5% belongs to the top ten. The specimen was naive CD8+ T cells sorted from blood. The receptors here all came from a man aged 18 to 30 in good health. Both conserved end residues are part of each CDR3. Fields, in order: clone size, CDR3 length, D gene, J gene, V gene, CDR3 DNA, CDR3 protein. A D gene is named only where the DNA matches it firmly. Size tells how often a clone was seen (once, few, many) or the class of an expanded clone, and some rows leave it out.

NA | 14 | NA | TRBJ2-3 | TRBV10-3 | TGTGCCATCAGTGAGTTTGGCACCACAGATACGCAGTATTTT | CAISEFGTTDTQYF
NA | 14 | NA | TRBJ1-5 | TRBV6-5 | TGTGCCAGCAGCCCGACAGCGTATCATCAGCCCCAGCATTTT | CASSPTAYHQPQHF
NA | 15 | TRBD2 | TRBJ2-1 | TRBV28 | TGTGCCAGCAACTTTGGACTAGCGAACCACAATGAGCAGTTCTTC | CASNFGLANHNEQFF
NA | 16 | NA | TRBJ1-3 | TRBV7-9 | TGTGCCAGCAGCGACGCTGGGCTAATGGGGGGAAACACCATATATTTT | CASSDAGLMGGNTIYF
NA | 15 | TRBD1 | TRBJ2-5 | TRBV5-1 | TGCGCCAGCAGCTTGGGGGACAGCATACAAGAGACCCAGTACTTC | CASSLGDSIQETQYF
NA | 16 | TRBD1 | TRBJ2-7 | TRBV27 | TGTGCCAGCAGTCCGTCGACAGGGCTTAGCTCCTACGAGCAGTACTTC | CASSPSTGLSSYEQYF
once | 10 | TRBD1 | TRBJ2-1 | TRBV27 | TGTGCCACGGGACAGGGAGAGCAGTTCTTC | CATGQGEQFF
NA | 16 | NA | TRBJ1-6 | TRBV4-1 | TGCGCCAGCAGCCAAGAAGGTGACGGCGATAATTCACCCCTCCACTTT | CASSQEGDGDNSPLHF
NA | 13 | NA | TRBJ1-1 | TRBV7-9 | TGTGCCAGCAGCTTTGCCGCCCAGCTGGAAGCTTTCTTT | CASSFAAQLEAFF
NA | 16 | TRBD2 | TRBJ2-1 | TRBV9 | TGTGCCAGCAGCGTAGGGGGACTAGCCTCCTACAATGAGCAGTTCTTC | CASSVGGLASYNEQFF
NA | 13 | TRBD1 | TRBJ1-2 | TRBV5-6 | TGTGCCAGCAGCCTGACAGGGTCCTATGGCTACACCTTC | CASSLTGSYGYTF
NA | 13 | NA | TRBJ1-1 | TRBV27 | TGTGCCAGCAGTTTAGATTGGGACACTGAAGCTTTCTTT | CASSLDWDTEAFF
NA | 14 | NA | TRBJ2-7 | TRBV5-6 | TGTGCCAGCAGCTTGGATTCGAGCTCCTACGAGCAGTACTTC | CASSLDSSSYEQYF
NA | 14 | NA | TRBJ2-4 | TRBV5-1 | TGCGCCAGCAGCATAGGACTGGGTTTAGACATTCAGTACTTC | CASSIGLGLDIQYF